Listed below are T cell receptor beta chains from one sample, sequenced in a study of shared clonotypes between healthy human individuals. TCRdb keeps only in-frame clones here, not all; method: immunoSEQ multiplex PCR. The table includes a few million clones, over 90% detected once. The sequenced sample consisted of naive CD4+ T cells from PBMCs. The receptors here all came from a man aged 18 to 29 in good health. Some clones in this sample may be carry-over from other donors' samples. Both conserved end residues are part of each CDR3. A D gene is named only where the DNA matches it firmly. Only part of the rows carry a size: once, few, many, or a class if the clone is expanded.

cdr3_nt: TGTGCCATCAGAGGACTAGCGGGTGACAATGAGCAGTTCTTC; cdr3_aa: CAIRGLAGDNEQFF; clone_size: NA; cdr3_length: 14; d_call: TRBD2; j_call: TRBJ2-1; v_call: TRBV10-3
cdr3_nt: TGTGCCAGCAGCCGGACCTCTGGAAACACCATATATTTT; cdr3_aa: CASSRTSGNTIYF; clone_size: NA; cdr3_length: 13; d_call: NA; j_call: TRBJ1-3; v_call: TRBV14
cdr3_nt: TGTGCCAGTAGTAGGGGACAGGATCTATATGGCTACACCTTC; cdr3_aa: CASSRGQDLYGYTF; clone_size: few; cdr3_length: 14; d_call: TRBD1; j_call: TRBJ1-2; v_call: TRBV19
cdr3_nt: TGCGCCAGAAAAGGCCCGTATGGGGAGGAGGACACTGAAGCTTTCTTT; cdr3_aa: CARKGPYGEEDTEAFF; clone_size: NA; cdr3_length: 16; d_call: NA; j_call: TRBJ1-1; v_call: TRBV5-1
cdr3_nt: TGTGCCAGCAGTTACTCGAGGGTCGATTTAGCCTACGAGCAGTACTTC; cdr3_aa: CASSYSRVDLAYEQYF; clone_size: once; cdr3_length: 16; d_call: NA; j_call: TRBJ2-7; v_call: TRBV6-5
cdr3_nt: TGTGTTCACGGCAGACCAAACTATGGCTACACCTTC; cdr3_aa: CVHGRPNYGYTF; clone_size: NA; cdr3_length: 12; d_call: NA; j_call: TRBJ1-2; v_call: TRBV28
cdr3_nt: TGTGCCAGCAGCCGGGGGTGGAACACTGAAGCTTTCTTT; cdr3_aa: CASSRGWNTEAFF; clone_size: NA; cdr3_length: 13; d_call: NA; j_call: TRBJ1-1; v_call: TRBV14
cdr3_nt: TGTGCCAGTACCCAGCCAAATCAGCCCCAGCATTTT; cdr3_aa: CASTQPNQPQHF; clone_size: NA; cdr3_length: 12; d_call: NA; j_call: TRBJ1-5; v_call: TRBV19
cdr3_nt: TGCGCCAGCAGCTGGGGAGGGGTAGGGAGAAGTTCCGAGCAGTACTTC; cdr3_aa: CASSWGGVGRSSEQYF; clone_size: NA; cdr3_length: 16; d_call: TRBD2; j_call: TRBJ2-7; v_call: TRBV5-1
cdr3_nt: TGTGCCAGCAGACTAGGGACAGGGAACGAGCAGTACTTC; cdr3_aa: CASRLGTGNEQYF; clone_size: NA; cdr3_length: 13; d_call: TRBD1; j_call: TRBJ2-7; v_call: TRBV6-6
cdr3_nt: TGCGCCAGCAGCTTTGAGACAGGGCCCAATGAAAAACTGTTTTTT; cdr3_aa: CASSFETGPNEKLFF; clone_size: NA; cdr3_length: 15; d_call: TRBD1; j_call: TRBJ1-4; v_call: TRBV5-1
cdr3_nt: TGTGCCAGCAGCTTGAGGAGACAGGGGGTTATGAATGAGCAGTTCTTC; cdr3_aa: CASSLRRQGVMNEQFF; clone_size: NA; cdr3_length: 16; d_call: TRBD1; j_call: TRBJ2-1; v_call: TRBV5-6
cdr3_nt: TGTGCCAGCAGCTTAGGGGGACAGGGATACAATGAGCAGTTCTTC; cdr3_aa: CASSLGGQGYNEQFF; clone_size: NA; cdr3_length: 15; d_call: TRBD1; j_call: TRBJ2-1; v_call: TRBV7-6
cdr3_nt: TGTGCCAGCAGGCTAAGCTCCCTCTATGGCTACACCTTC; cdr3_aa: CASRLSSLYGYTF; clone_size: NA; cdr3_length: 13; d_call: NA; j_call: TRBJ1-2; v_call: TRBV6-5
cdr3_nt: TGCGCCAGCAGCTTATGGAGTCGGGCAGGGTCCTACGAGCAGTACTTC; cdr3_aa: CASSLWSRAGSYEQYF; clone_size: NA; cdr3_length: 16; d_call: NA; j_call: TRBJ2-7; v_call: TRBV5-1
cdr3_nt: TGCGCCAGCAGTCAAGGGACGGGACCCTTCTATGGCTACACCTTC; cdr3_aa: CASSQGTGPFYGYTF; clone_size: NA; cdr3_length: 15; d_call: NA; j_call: TRBJ1-2; v_call: TRBV5-1
cdr3_nt: TGTGCCAGCAGTTACGACAGGGAGGCGGGAAACACCATATATTTT; cdr3_aa: CASSYDREAGNTIYF; clone_size: NA; cdr3_length: 15; d_call: TRBD1; j_call: TRBJ1-3; v_call: TRBV6-6
cdr3_nt: TGTGCCTGGGCTCCCGGGACTAACGAAGAGACCCAGTACTTC; cdr3_aa: CAWAPGTNEETQYF; clone_size: NA; cdr3_length: 14; d_call: TRBD2; j_call: TRBJ2-5; v_call: TRBV30
cdr3_nt: TGTGCCAGCAGCTTAGTTGGCCGGGGTTTGACCGGGGAGCTGTTTTTT; cdr3_aa: CASSLVGRGLTGELFF; clone_size: NA; cdr3_length: 16; d_call: NA; j_call: TRBJ2-2; v_call: TRBV7-9
cdr3_nt: TGTGCCAGCAGCGTAGCCTGGTCAGGAGACTATGGCTACACCTTC; cdr3_aa: CASSVAWSGDYGYTF; clone_size: NA; cdr3_length: 15; d_call: NA; j_call: TRBJ1-2; v_call: TRBV9
cdr3_nt: TGTGCCAGCAGAAAGCGGGTCGGGTTCTCTGGGGCCAACGTCCTGACTTTC; cdr3_aa: CASRKRVGFSGANVLTF; clone_size: NA; cdr3_length: 17; d_call: NA; j_call: TRBJ2-6; v_call: TRBV7-6
cdr3_nt: TGCGCCAGCAGCCAAGACCTCCGGGACAGGTACAATGAGCAGTTCTTC; cdr3_aa: CASSQDLRDRYNEQFF; clone_size: NA; cdr3_length: 16; d_call: TRBD1; j_call: TRBJ2-1; v_call: TRBV4-3